The rows below give T cell receptor beta chains drawn from one sample of a study of blood T cell repertoires in COVID-19. Here immunoSEQ multiplex PCR was the method, and the copy in TCRdb shows in-frame clones only, minus some. The table has approximately 280,000 clones, around nine tenths seen once; the top ten hold around an eighth. The sequenced sample was peripheral blood. Receptor source: a woman aged 55-70 years with acute or convalescent COVID-19. CDR3s include the opening cysteine and the closing phenylalanine or tryptophan. A D gene is named only where the DNA matches it firmly. Size is omitted from some rows. Given values are once, few, many or a class for expanded clones.

v_call,j_call,clone_size,d_call,cdr3_aa,cdr3_nt
TRBV19,TRBJ2-1,-,-,CASTPRGAERYYNEQFF,TGTGCCAGTACCCCACGGGGGGCGGAGCGATACTACAATGAGCAGTTCTTC
TRBV5-1,TRBJ2-7,-,TRBD1,CASSWTGTGAPYEQYF,TGCGCCAGCAGCTGGACCGGGACAGGGGCCCCCTACGAGCAGTACTTC
TRBV28,TRBJ2-2,once,-,CALNGGRDLNTGELFF,TGTGCCCTCAATGGAGGGAGAGACTTGAACACCGGGGAGCTGTTTTTT
TRBV7-3,TRBJ1-1,-,-,CASSLRERGSGTEAFF,TGTGCCAGCAGCTTACGGGAGCGGGGATCCGGCACTGAAGCTTTCTTT
TRBV7-6,TRBJ2-5,-,TRBD2,CASSKGLAGDRGTQYF,TGTGCCAGCAGCAAAGGACTAGCGGGGGACCGGGGGACCCAGTACTTC
TRBV7-9,TRBJ2-7,few,-,CASSLGEVLDYEQYF,TGTGCCAGCAGCTTAGGAGAGGTTCTCGACTACGAGCAGTACTTC
TRBV27,TRBJ1-2,-,-,CASSPGGLLANYGYTF,TGTGCCAGCAGTCCCGGGGGACTGTTAGCTAACTATGGCTACACCTTC
TRBV5-4,TRBJ1-2,-,-,CASSLGTATHYGYTF,TGTGCCAGCAGCTTGGGAACAGCTACCCACTATGGCTACACCTTC
TRBV7-8,TRBJ1-3,-,TRBD1,CASSLETGFGNTIYF,TGTGCCAGCAGCTTGGAGACAGGGTTTGGAAACACCATATATTTT
TRBV7-7,TRBJ2-1,-,TRBD1,CASSRGTDNEQFF,TGTGCTAGCAGCCGTGGGACAGACAATGAGCAGTTCTTC
TRBV19,TRBJ2-3,-,TRBD1,CASSIKGTGRSDTQYF,TGTGCCAGTAGTATCAAAGGGACAGGGCGTTCAGATACGCAGTATTTT
TRBV28,TRBJ1-2,-,-,CASFSGGANYGYTF,TGTGCCAGTTTCAGCGGGGGAGCTAACTATGGCTACACCTTC
TRBV5-1,TRBJ1-3,-,-,CASSGGESGNTIYF,TGCGCCAGCAGCGGAGGGGAGTCCGGAAACACCATATATTTT
TRBV7-6,TRBJ2-1,-,-,CASSLEAGATYNEQFF,TGTGCCAGCAGCTTAGAGGCGGGTGCTACCTACAATGAGCAGTTCTTC
TRBV5-4,TRBJ1-1,-,TRBD1,CASSPRDRMNTEAFF,TGTGCCAGCAGCCCGCGGGACAGGATGAACACTGAAGCTTTCTTT
TRBV24-1,TRBJ2-2,-,-,CATSDLQSPGTGELFF,TGTGCCACCAGTGATTTGCAAAGCCCGGGCACCGGGGAGCTGTTTTTT
TRBV5-5,TRBJ1-2,once,TRBD1,CASSETGGWSYTF,TGTGCCAGCAGCGAGACAGGGGGCTGGAGCTACACCTTC
TRBV23-1,TRBJ2-7,-,TRBD1,CARTPRGPSIYEQYF,TGCGCCAGAACTCCGAGGGGGCCCTCGATCTACGAGCAGTACTTC
TRBV15,TRBJ1-1,-,-,CATSKQGHTEAFF,TGTGCCACCAGCAAGCAGGGGCACACTGAAGCTTTCTTT
TRBV7-8,TRBJ1-5,-,TRBD1,CASSLDRVSSNQPQHF,TGTGCCAGCAGCCTCGACAGGGTCTCTAGCAATCAGCCCCAGCATTTT
TRBV5-1,TRBJ1-6,-,TRBD1,CASSLQGQGDSPLHF,TGCGCCAGCAGCTTGCAAGGACAGGGGGATTCACCCCTCCACTTT
TRBV3-1/TRBV3-2,TRBJ1-4,-,TRBD1,CASSPGDRGEKLFF,TGTGCCAGCAGCCCTGGGGACAGGGGGGAAAAACTGTTTTTT
TRBV18,TRBJ1-1,-,-,CASSPPLTGYRNTEAFF,TGTGCCAGCTCACCTCCTTTGACAGGCTACCGGAACACTGAAGCTTTCTTT
TRBV7-9,TRBJ1-1,-,-,CASRTLNTEAFF,TGTGCCAGCAGAACACTGAACACTGAAGCTTTCTTT
TRBV27,TRBJ1-2,once,-,CASSSIGGGGYTF,TGTGCCAGCAGTTCCATCGGGGGTGGTGGCTACACCTTC
TRBV18,TRBJ2-1,-,-,CASSIGLTGNEQFF,TGTGCCAGCTCTATAGGACTAACTGGCAATGAGCAGTTCTTC
TRBV4-2,TRBJ1-6,-,-,CASSQEPQGSSSPLHF,TGTGCCAGCAGCCAAGAACCCCAGGGCTCGAGTTCACCCCTCCACTTT
TRBV25-1,TRBJ1-2,-,-,CASSDLSGYTF,TGTGCCAGCAGTGACCTGAGTGGCTACACCTTC
TRBV6-1,TRBJ1-6,-,-,CASSEELGSPLHF,TGTGCCAGCAGTGAGGAGCTAGGATCACCCCTCCACTTT